Ten or more counts support the clone carrying this T cell receptor (beta chain). Its antigen remains unidentified. One entry per CDR3 protein results from TCRdb running MiXCR on the reads. The profile shows fewer than 400,000 distinct CDR3 sequences, around 18% of them singletons. Germline V gives CDR1 KGHDR, CDR2 SFDVKD. V lost 1 base and J lost 8, with 18 bases in between. The CDR3 sequence is 16 residues long. The record originates from a study of T cell repertoires in cytomegalovirus infection. About the study: CMV infection plus the matching HLA type was flagged by public TCR beta signatures.

Study conclusions and caveats: Carriers of CMV and the relevant HLA type were discriminated by public TCR beta frequency.

This chain links TRBV24-1 with TRBJ2-3; D possibly corresponds to TRBD1 (5 bases). The receptor's source is a human donor in good health (CMV status not recorded). Some clones in this sample may be carry-over from other donors' samples. The specimen was PBMCs. The CDR3 spells CATSDLDSSSQGTQYF. In DNA form, the CDR3 reads TGTGCCACCAGTGATTTAGACAGTTCCTCCCAGGGTACGCAGTATTTT.